This is a list of T cell receptor beta chains from one sample in a study of blood T cell repertoires in COVID-19. Measured with immunoSEQ multiplex PCR; TCRdb has only the in-frame clones, and not every one. The table includes about 160,000 clones, under 90% detected once. Sequencing was carried out using PBMCs or T cells enriched from blood (not recorded which). These receptors originate from a man between 60 and 75 years old who had recovered from COVID-19. The CDR3 runs from the conserved cysteine through the conserved F or W. D genes are given only for firm matches. A clone size is listed for some rows: how often the clone was seen (once, few, many), or a class if it is expanded.

abundance	v_gene	d_gene	j_gene	CDR3nt	CDR3aa
.	TRBV11-3	TRBD2	TRBJ2-7	TGTGCCAGCAGCTTGGGTAGCGGGAGCGAGCAGTACTTC	CASSLGSGSEQYF
.	TRBV4-1	TRBD2	TRBJ2-1	TGCGCCAGCAGCCAAAGTCTAGCGGGAGCTTCATACAATGAGCAGTTCTTC	CASSQSLAGASYNEQFF
.	TRBV29-1	.	TRBJ2-7	TGCAGCGTTCTCTACGAGCAGTACTTC	CSVLYEQYF
.	TRBV19	.	TRBJ2-3	TGTGCCAGTAGTAAGGGAGGAGTAAACACAGATACGCAGTATTTT	CASSKGGVNTDTQYF
.	TRBV11-2	TRBD2	TRBJ2-3	TGTGCCAGCAGCCCGCGCGAACTAGCGGTATCCACAGATACGCAGTATTTT	CASSPRELAVSTDTQYF
.	TRBV5-8	.	TRBJ1-4	TGTGCCAGCAGACGGGGTGAAAAACTGTTTTTT	CASRRGEKLFF
.	TRBV28	.	TRBJ2-4	TGTGCCAGCAGTGCGCCGGGGATAGCCAAAAACATTCAGTACTTC	CASSAPGIAKNIQYF
.	TRBV10-1	.	TRBJ2-5	TGCGCCAGCAGTGTGGCAGACTACCAAGAGACCCAGTACTTC	CASSVADYQETQYF
.	TRBV5-4	TRBD1	TRBJ1-2	TGTGCCAGCATGAGGGACAGGGTCTCCCGGGGTTATGGCTACACCTTC	CASMRDRVSRGYGYTF
.	TRBV19	.	TRBJ1-5	TGTGCCAGTACCTTAGGGGTTAGCAATCAGCCCCAGCATTTT	CASTLGVSNQPQHF
.	TRBV9	.	TRBJ1-1	TGTGCCAGCAGCGTAGAGGGGGAGGGGTACACTGAAGCTTTCTTT	CASSVEGEGYTEAFF
.	TRBV4-1	TRBD2	TRBJ2-7	TGCGCCAGCAGCCAAGCCGGGACTAGCGGGGGGGAGCAGTACTTC	CASSQAGTSGGEQYF
.	TRBV6-4	.	TRBJ1-1	TGTGCCAGCAGTGACGGGCAGAACACTGAAGCTTTCTTT	CASSDGQNTEAFF
.	TRBV6-5	TRBD1	TRBJ1-6	TGTGCCAGCAGTTACGGGGACAGACGTAATTCACCCCTCCACTTT	CASSYGDRRNSPLHF
.	TRBV13	.	TRBJ2-5	TGTGCCAGCAGCTCCCAGGAGCGGAGAAAGACCCAGTACTTC	CASSSQERRKTQYF
.	TRBV7-3	TRBD1	TRBJ2-7	TGTGCCAGCAGCGAACGGACAGGGCTCGAGCAGTACTTC	CASSERTGLEQYF
.	TRBV7-9	.	TRBJ1-1	TGTGCCAGCAGCTTAGCTCAGGGTGCGGCTGAAGCTTTCTTT	CASSLAQGAAEAFF
.	TRBV5-1	.	TRBJ2-1	TGCGCCAGCAGATCCGGGGGCTCCTACAATGAGCAGTTCTTC	CASRSGGSYNEQFF
.	TRBV4-1	.	TRBJ2-7	TGCGCCAGCAGCCAAGAGGGTCAGGGGGGCAACGAGCAGTACTTC	CASSQEGQGGNEQYF
.	TRBV7-6	TRBD2	TRBJ2-2	TGTGCCAGCAGCCCCCGGGGGGGGCAGGGCCGTGGGGAGCTGTTTTTT	CASSPRGGQGRGELFF
.	TRBV2	TRBD1	TRBJ2-5	TGTGCCAGCAGGCCCGGGACAGGGGGCGGGAAGACCCAGTACTTC	CASRPGTGGGKTQYF
.	TRBV28	.	TRBJ1-3	TGTGCCAGCAGTTTACACAACTCTGGAAACACCATATATTTT	CASSLHNSGNTIYF
.	TRBV18	.	TRBJ2-3	TGTGCCAGCTCACTGACCCTCGGCGGGATGGTCCCAGATACGCAGTATTTT	CASSLTLGGMVPDTQYF
.	TRBV6-2/TRBV6-3	.	TRBJ1-1	TGTGCCAGCAGTTTACAGGCGTTATCGAACACTGAAGCTTTCTTT	CASSLQALSNTEAFF
.	TRBV7-9	.	TRBJ1-1	TGTGCCAGCAGCTTACCCCAGAATGGAGGTACTGAAGCTTTCTTT	CASSLPQNGGTEAFF
.	TRBV6-5	.	TRBJ1-1	TGTGCCACCAACACAGGTGTAAACACTGAAGCTTTCTTT	CATNTGVNTEAFF
.	TRBV9	.	TRBJ1-2	TGTGCCAGCAGCGTAGATGACAGAGAATTTAACTATGGCTACACCTTC	CASSVDDREFNYGYTF
.	TRBV11-3	.	TRBJ2-1	TGTGCCAGCAGCTCACAGGTAGGGGCATACAATGAGCAGTTCTTC	CASSSQVGAYNEQFF
once	TRBV7-3	.	TRBJ1-6	TGTGCCAGCAGCTTAACGCCGGACATCAATTCACCCCTCCACTTT	CASSLTPDINSPLHF
.	TRBV5-1	TRBD1	TRBJ1-1	TGCGCCAGCAGCCCTAGAGGGACAGCGAACACTGAAGCTTTCTTT	CASSPRGTANTEAFF
.	TRBV13	.	TRBJ1-4	TGTGCCAGCAGCCACTACCGGCAACAGGAGGAAAAACTGTTTTTT	CASSHYRQQEEKLFF
few	TRBV7-9	.	TRBJ1-1	TGTGCCAGCAGCGACCGACAGAGAATGAACACTGAAGCTTTCTTT	CASSDRQRMNTEAFF
.	TRBV7-3	.	TRBJ2-2	TGTGCCAGCAGCTTAACTCGCGGGAAAGACACCGGGGAGCTGTTTTTT	CASSLTRGKDTGELFF
.	TRBV5-8	.	TRBJ1-4	TGTGCCAGCAGCTGGGGCCGCCAGAATAATGAAAAACTGTTTTTT	CASSWGRQNNEKLFF
once	TRBV28	TRBD1	TRBJ1-2	TGTGCCAGCAGCCGCGCAGGGGGCATAGGATATGGCTACACCTTC	CASSRAGGIGYGYTF
.	TRBV10-3	.	TRBJ1-1	TGTGCCATCAGTGAGTCAAGGAGGGAAAGGACGAGCACTGAAGCTTTCTTT	CAISESRRERTSTEAFF
.	TRBV5-1	TRBD2	TRBJ2-1	TGCGCCAGCAGCTTTCTGACTAGCGGGAGCTACAATGAGCAGTTCTTC	CASSFLTSGSYNEQFF
.	TRBV28	.	TRBJ1-5	TGTGCCAGCAGTTTAAGCGGGGTTAGCAATCAGCCCCAGCATTTT	CASSLSGVSNQPQHF
.	TRBV20-1	.	TRBJ2-7	TGCAGTGCTAGTTCCGGGTCTTCCTACGAGCAGTACTTC	CSASSGSSYEQYF
once	TRBV7-3	.	TRBJ2-7	TGTGCCAGCAGCTTAGGCCCCTCCTACGAGCAGTACTTC	CASSLGPSYEQYF
.	TRBV10-3	TRBD1	TRBJ1-2	TGTGCCATCGTGGACAGGGGAGTTAATGGCTACACCTTC	CAIVDRGVNGYTF
.	TRBV5-6	.	TRBJ1-4	TGTGCCAGCAGCGTGGGAGAAGAAAAACTGTTTTTT	CASSVGEEKLFF
once	TRBV19	TRBD1	TRBJ2-5	TGTGCCAGTAGTATAGGGACAGGGGGACAAGAGACCCAGTACTTC	CASSIGTGGQETQYF
.	TRBV19	.	TRBJ1-1	TGTGCCAGTGAGGCAGGGAAAGCTTTCTTT	CASEAGKAFF
.	TRBV18	TRBD1	TRBJ1-1	TGTGCCAGCTCACCCACACCAGGGACAGGGGGCGGAAAGTTGTCTGAAGCTTTCTTT	CASSPTPGTGGGKLSEAFF
.	TRBV28	TRBD2	TRBJ2-1	TGTGCCAGCTCCTCCCCTAGCGGGGGGGCCTACAATGAGCAGTTCTTC	CASSSPSGGAYNEQFF
.	TRBV7-2	.	TRBJ2-5	TGTGCCAGCAGCCCCTTCGGGGAGACCCAGTACTTC	CASSPFGETQYF
.	TRBV7-9	.	TRBJ2-5	TGTGCCAGCAGCTTAGGGAGGGTAGGGGGCGGAGAGACCCAGTACTTC	CASSLGRVGGGETQYF
.	TRBV4-1	.	TRBJ1-2	TGCGCCAGCAGCCAAGCCGTCCCAGGGAGGGGCGGCTACACCTTC	CASSQAVPGRGGYTF
.	TRBV5-4	TRBD2	TRBJ2-2	TGTGCCAGCAGCTCTCTATCCGGGACTAGGGCCGGGGAGCTGTTTTTT	CASSSLSGTRAGELFF
.	TRBV7-2	.	TRBJ2-5	TGTGCCAGCAGCTCCTCGATGAGAGAGACCCAGTACTTC	CASSSSMRETQYF
few	TRBV5-1	.	TRBJ2-5	TGCGCCAGCAGCTTGGGCGGGGTCCAAGAGACCCAGTACTTC	CASSLGGVQETQYF
.	TRBV6-4	.	TRBJ2-2	TGTGCCAGCAGTGATAATAGCGAAGGCACCGGGGAGCTGTTTTTT	CASSDNSEGTGELFF
.	TRBV5-5	.	TRBJ1-1	TGTGCCAGCAGCTTGACAGGGAACACTGAAGCTTTCTTT	CASSLTGNTEAFF